These 25 T cell receptor beta chains share one sample of origin, sequenced in a study of technical replicates of blood from several donors. TCRdb's table, derived via immunoSEQ multiplex PCR, lists solely in-frame clones and lacks some. Of some 57,000 clones listed, about 97% were seen once; the top ten hold approximately 0.18%. Sequencing input: T cells isolated from PBMCs. Receptors were obtained from a human donor in good health.

The chain combines TRBV7-9 with TRBJ1-1; D not certain. V lost 1 base, J lost 5 bases, and 17 bases lay in between. The CDR3 is 16 amino acids. Germline loops: CDR1 SEHNR, CDR2 FQNEAQ (reference sequence). CDR3 residues: CASSLGRGLGSTEAFF. Written as DNA, the CDR3 is TGTGCCAGCAGCTTAGGTCGGGGTCTCGGGTCGACTGAAGCTTTCTTT.

V and J are TRBV29-1 and TRBJ2-1; D remains unclear. This CDR3 region has 10 residues. V was shortened by 6 bases and J by 14 bases, with 14 bases between the two germline ends. Germline CDR1 SQVTM, CDR2 ANQGSEA. CDR3 loop: CSVSSRKKFF. The CDR3 bases are TGCAGCGTAAGTTCCAGGAAAAAGTTCTTC.

This chain uses TRBV10-3 with TRBJ1-5, with D perhaps TRBD1 (6 bases). Trimming cost V 0 bases and J 3 bases, with 9 bases left between them. The CDR3 length is 15 residues. Germline CDR1 ENHRY, CDR2 SYGVKD. CDR3 loop: CAISESGGDNQPQHF. The DNA of the CDR3 is TGTGCCATCAGTGAGTCAGGGGGGGACAATCAGCCCCAGCATTTT.

The gene calls are TRBV5-4 and TRBJ2-7, with D maybe TRBD2 (5 bases). There are 14 residues in the CDR3. CDR1 SGHNT and CDR2 YYREEE come from the germline V gene (reference sequence). Trimming removed 1 base at V and 2 bases at J, with 10 bases between. The CDR3 here is CASSLNLAPYEQYF. CDR3 nucleotide sequence: TGTGCCAGCAGCTTGAATCTAGCCCCCTACGAGCAGTACTTC.

The chain carries TRBV7-7 and TRBJ2-7; TRBD1 is a possible D gene (7 bases). The CDR3 is made up of 15 amino acids. Looked up from germline, CDR1 is SSHAT and CDR2 is FNYEAQ (reference sequence). V lost 4 bases and J lost 5, with 18 bases in between. This CDR3 reads CASSSRPGGLDEQYF. As DNA, the CDR3 is TGTGCCAGCAGCTCGAGGCCAGGGGGGCTTGACGAGCAGTACTTC.

The chain employs TRBV5-1 and TRBJ2-2; D remains ambiguous. V shed 0 bases and J shed 6 bases, with 6 bases lying between them. The CDR3 extends over 13 amino acids. The germline V gene has CDR1 SGHRS and CDR2 YFSETQ. The CDR3, as DNA: TGCGCCAGCAGCTTGGACAGTCCCGGGGAGCTGTTTTTT. Translated: CASSLDSPGELFF.

The J gene is TRBJ2-3, the V gene TRBV7-6; tentative D call: TRBD2 (5 bases). The CDR3 runs 16 residues. Trimming shortened V by 5 bases and J by 1 base, and 16 bases separated the two germline ends. The germline V gene has CDR1 SGHVS and CDR2 FNYEAQ. CDR3 loop: CASSRRTRTGTDTQYF. CDR3 bases: TGTGCCAGCAGCCGCCGGACTCGCACGGGCACAGATACGCAGTATTTT.

The CDR3 loop is CASSRTGLAEISYEQYF. The CDR3 coding sequence is TGCGCCAGCAGCCGAACAGGACTAGCGGAGATCTCCTACGAGCAGTACTTC. J is TRBJ2-7 and V is TRBV5-1; 10 bases map to TRBD2. Germline loops: CDR1 SGHRS, CDR2 YFSETQ. V lost 4 bases, J lost 0 bases, and 10 bases stayed unmatched. The CDR3 is 17 amino acids. Together with reference TRBV5-1 and TRBJ2-7, the CDR3 gives the full variable domain: KAGVTQTPRYLIKTRGQQVTLSCSPISGHRSVSWYQQTPGQGLQFLFEYFSETQRNKGNFPGRFSGRQFSNSRSEMNVSTLELGDSALYLCASSRTGLAEISYEQYFGPGTRLTVT.

This chain connects TRBV5-8 to TRBJ1-6, with D unclear. The CDR3 runs to 18 residues. From germline, CDR1 is SGHTS and CDR2 YDEGEE. V was trimmed by 3 bases and J by 7 bases, leaving 23 bases between them. CDR3 in DNA: TGTGCCAGCAGCTCCCCGAAATGGGAGGGCAGGAGAAATTCACCCCTCCACTTT. Residues: CASSSPKWEGRRNSPLHF.

V usage is TRBV21-1 and J usage is TRBJ2-5; TRBD2, the table's D call, was not compared with the DNA. TRBV21-1 is a documented pseudogene. The CDR3 is 12 amino acids. The CDR3 is CASGEGPETQYF. CDR3 DNA: TGTGCCAGCGGAGAGGGCCCAGAGACCCAGTACTTC.

This chain joins TRBV6-5 and TRBJ1-2; 11 bases fit TRBD1. Germline values: CDR1 MNHEY, CDR2 SVGAGI. J lost 6 bases, V lost 5 bases, and 8 bases had no gene match. CDR3 length equals 15 residues. The CDR3 nucleotides read TGTGCCAGCAGTAGTCCGGGACAGGGGGTCGATGGCTACACCTTC. Protein: CASSSPGQGVDGYTF.

The chain has TRBV6-5 and TRBJ2-5; 9 bases are a match to TRBD1. This CDR3 is built from 14 residues. Germline trimming cut 6 bases from V and 5 bases from J; bases unmatched to any gene: 7. CDR1 is MNHEY and CDR2 is SVGAGI in the germline V gene. CDR3 in DNA: TGTGCCAGCAGGGACGGGACAGGGCTGGAGACCCAGTACTTC. Protein: CASRDGTGLETQYF.

The gene calls are TRBV6-1 and TRBJ2-2; no definite D call. CDR3 length: 14 amino acids. CDR1 MNHNS and CDR2 SASEGT come from the germline V gene. V lost 8 bases to trimming and J lost 2 bases, with 12 bases between them. The CDR3 coding sequence is TGTGCCAGCGCGACACAGTCTAACACCGGGGAGCTGTTTTTT. Translated: CASATQSNTGELFF.

Notes on this clone: At the DNA level, this CDR3 is encoded by other sequences in the same sample as well. The J gene is TRBJ2-7, the V gene TRBV4-2, with 8 positions matching TRBD1. The CDR3 is 15 amino acids. Germline CDR1 reads LGHNA; CDR2 reads YNFKEQ. The V segment lost 1 base and the J segment 0 bases; nucleotides outside the gene matches: 2. The CDR3 region has the DNA TGTGCCAGCAGCCAAGGGACAGGGAGCTCCTACGAGCAGTACTTC. Its protein is CASSQGTGSSYEQYF.

The chain couples TRBV5-1 to TRBJ2-1; D is perhaps TRBD2 (5 bases). Trimming cost V 0 bases and J 3 bases, with 10 bases left between them. Germline CDR1 reads SGHRS; CDR2 reads YFSETQ. This CDR3 spans 15 amino acids. CDR3 in amino acids: CASSLGRTLYNEQFF. The CDR3 region has the DNA TGCGCCAGCAGCTTGGGGCGGACTCTCTACAATGAGCAGTTCTTC. The entire variable domain, with the rest obtained from reference TRBV5-1 and TRBJ2-1, is as follows: KAGVTQTPRYLIKTRGQQVTLSCSPISGHRSVSWYQQTPGQGLQFLFEYFSETQRNKGNFPGRFSGRQFSNSRSEMNVSTLELGDSALYLCASSLGRTLYNEQFFGPGTRLTVL.

The chain links TRBV4-1 to TRBJ2-3; TRBD2 aligns across 11 bases. The germline V gene has CDR1 MGHRA and CDR2 YSYEKL. The CDR3 totals 18 residues. V shed 4 bases, J shed 1 base, and the junction held 10 bases outside the gene matches. In DNA, the CDR3 is TGCGCCAGCAGCCCCCGAAGCTTGACTAGCGGGGGCACAGATACGCAGTATTTT. As protein: CASSPRSLTSGGTDTQYF.

The rearrangement uses TRBV5-1 and TRBJ1-1; 9 nucleotides match TRBD1. The germline CDR1 and CDR2 sequences are SGHRS and YFSETQ. The J segment lost 6 bases and the V segment lost 4 bases, leaving 7 bases of the junction unmatched. The CDR3 extends over 14 amino acids. Written as DNA, the CDR3 is TGCGCCAGCAGCCCGGACAGGGGTCCTGCTGAAGCTTTCTTT. Translation gives CASSPDRGPAEAFF.

This chain uses TRBV30 with TRBJ2-2, with 9 bases matching TRBD1. The V gene end was trimmed by 7 bases and the J gene end by 6 bases; junction bases not matched to a gene: 6. The length of the CDR3 is 13 residues. Per germline, CDR1 GTSNPN and CDR2 SVGIG (reference sequence). CDR3 nucleotide sequence: TGTGCCTCGCTGGGACAGGGACCCGGGGAGCTGTTTTTT. Translating gives CASLGQGPGELFF.

This clone was seen once. The J gene is TRBJ2-1, the V gene TRBV7-6, with TRBD2 matching over 7 bases. The J segment lost 9 bases and the V segment lost 5 bases, leaving 22 bases of the junction unmatched. CDR1 is SGHVS and CDR2 is FNYEAQ in the germline V gene. The CDR3 length is 18 residues. The CDR3 sequence: CASSHPGRVGRTQTEQFF. The DNA for the CDR3 is TGTGCCAGCAGCCACCCTGGTCGGGTCGGGAGGACCCAGACTGAGCAGTTCTTC.

The chain carries TRBV2 and TRBJ1-2, with D unclear. The CDR3 sequence is 16 residues long. Trimming took off 0 bases at V and 4 bases at J, with 15 bases between the two ends. Germline CDR1 SNHLY, CDR2 FYNNEI. The CDR3 is CASSEASRSLGYGYTF. In nucleotides, the CDR3 is TGTGCCAGCAGTGAAGCGTCGCGGAGCCTAGGCTATGGCTACACCTTC. Full variable domain (remainder filled in from reference TRBV2 and TRBJ1-2): EPEVTQTPSHQVTQMGQEVILRCVPISNHLYFYWYRQILGQKVEFLVSFYNNEISEKSEIFDDQFSVERPDGSNFTLKIRSTKLEDSAMYFCASSEASRSLGYGYTFGSGTRLTVV.

The rearrangement uses TRBV29-1 and TRBJ2-7; TRBD2 is a possible D gene (7 bases). In germline, CDR1 is SQVTM, CDR2 ANQGSEA. CDR3 length: 12 amino acids. V was cut by 6 bases and J by 5 bases, with 14 bases left in between. The CDR3 region is CSVGRGHDEQYF. In DNA, the CDR3 is TGCAGCGTGGGGCGGGGGCACGACGAGCAGTACTTC.

The table lists this clone with a few counts. The J gene is TRBJ1-5, the V gene TRBV11-2; D is unresolved. Germline assignment: CDR1 SGHAT and CDR2 FQNNGV. The V end was cut by 5 bases, the J end by 0 bases, with 5 bases between. The CDR3 is made up of 13 amino acids. Written as DNA, the CDR3 is TGTGCCAGCAGCCCCCATAGCAATCAGCCCCAGCATTTT. This translates into CASSPHSNQPQHF.

The V call is TRBV20-1, the J call TRBJ2-5; D gene unclear. The CDR3 contains 11 residues. Germline CDR1 and CDR2: DFQATT and SNEGSKA (reference sequence). The V gene lost 5 bases and the J gene lost 3 bases, with 7 bases spanning the gap. CDR3 region: CSALTEETQYF. The CDR3, as DNA: TGCAGTGCTTTAACAGAAGAGACCCAGTACTTC.

This clone has just one count. This chain links TRBV18 with TRBJ1-6; 7 positions agree with TRBD1. V trimming: 4 bases; J trimming: 9 bases; junction bases outside the gene matches: 12. This CDR3 is 16 amino acids long. CDR1 and CDR2 from the germline V gene are KGHSH and LQKENI. The CDR3 protein is CASSRGTARQGSPLHF. Written as DNA, the CDR3 is TGTGCCAGCTCACGGGGGACAGCTAGACAGGGTTCACCCCTCCACTTT. The complete variable domain, with remaining parts taken from reference TRBV18 and TRBJ1-6, reads NAGVMQNPRHLVRRRGQEARLRCSPMKGHSHVYWYRQLPEEGLKFMVYLQKENIIDESGMPKERFSAEFPKEGPSILRIQQVVRGDSAAYFCASSRGTARQGSPLHFGNGTRLTVT.

This CDR3 reads CASSPMTSGGTLGNEQFF. CDR3 nucleotide sequence: TGTGCCAGCAGCCCTATGACTAGCGGGGGGACGTTAGGAAATGAGCAGTTCTTC. J is TRBJ2-1 and V is TRBV13, with 13 bases that match TRBD2. Germline CDR1 reads PRHDT; CDR2 reads FYEKMQ (reference sequence). After removal of 5 bases from V and 7 bases from J, the junction contained 14 bases not matched to a gene. This CDR3 has 18 amino acids.